This is a list of T cell receptor beta chains from one sample in a study of human T cells and chemical hapten exposure. Via MiXCR, TCRdb re-called the RACE reads, giving one row per CDR3 protein. The table has some 74,000 distinct CDR3 sequences, roughly 15% seen once; the top ten hold about 4.6%. Sequencing was performed on whole blood, taken in connection with sensitization to the hapten diphenylcyclopropenone (DPC). These receptors all come from a woman between 50 and 59 years old with alopecia areata. Some clones in this sample may be carry-over from other donors' samples. Both conserved end residues are part of each CDR3.

v_call cdr3_aa
TRBV20-1 CSARDRSYSNQPQHF
TRBV5-4 CASSSQDGQETQYF
TRBV2 CASSFGADVGTIYF
TRBV7-9 CASSLDQGATEAFF
TRBV30 CAWSMILAKNIQYF
TRBV6-2/TRBV6-3 CASSLSGRTGANVLTF
TRBV29-1 CSVRDIMNTEAFF
TRBV14 CASSGTYEQYF
TRBV20-1 CSARDPSPGQGNTWELFF
TRBV18 CASSPSADLTGELFF
TRBV7-8 CASSPVSQQNYGYTF
TRBV7-7 CASSLSLGPVEQFF
TRBV2 CASSEVTPGLGYF
TRBV11-2 CASSFGGQNTEAFF
TRBV6-6 CAATAGTSVETQYF
TRBV7-8 CASSLTGRMGYTF
TRBV7-8 CASRFESWYNEQFF
TRBV7-9 CASSFLGGQETQYF
TRBV11-2 CASSLERTNTGELFF
TRBV27 CASRRQSSYNEQFF
TRBV6-2/TRBV6-3 CASSRRDSKISNQPQHF
TRBV5-1 CASSPGLAGVRETQYF
TRBV5-1 CASSTGQGESPLHF
TRBV12-3/TRBV12-4 CASSSRDSSNQPQHF
TRBV11-3 CASSSLVTDTQYF
TRBV18 CASSPRGIQGNNQPQHF
TRBV7-9 CASSLDSPEKLFF
TRBV7-9 CASPKTSGQGFNTQYF
TRBV11-2 CASRHSGGGSHEQFF
TRBV2 CASSTYAADSPNYGYTF
TRBV4-1 CASSQLGLAGGGGSYNEQFF
TRBV9 CASSVGTSKSEQYF
TRBV6-6 CASSQPGQGIDTQYF
TRBV20-1 CSARELETSVADTQYF
TRBV5-6 CASSLGLVVVFAARYEQYF
TRBV11-2 CASSQYSYNEQFF
TRBV5-6 CASSRSGTGDHEQYF
TRBV4-2 CASSQDSTYTNAGELFF
TRBV12-3/TRBV12-4 CASSRQQGSTTFF
TRBV28 CASSLSRRGGKNIQYF
TRBV11-2 CASTSSGRLDNEQFF
TRBV7-7 CASSQTWGSGANVLTF
TRBV7-2 CASSLARGNTEAFF
TRBV5-4 CASSLGLTYEQYF
TRBV29-1 CSVGRGLAGLQETQYF
TRBV6-1 CASSVGGHNEQFF
TRBV10-2 CARRDSQGSSYEQYF
TRBV14 CASSQEPPTSGANVLTF
TRBV10-3 CAISEGQGYGYTF
TRBV19 CASSRGFPEAFF
TRBV5-5 CASSFAFYEQYF
TRBV7-2 CASSFWGGAGEQFF